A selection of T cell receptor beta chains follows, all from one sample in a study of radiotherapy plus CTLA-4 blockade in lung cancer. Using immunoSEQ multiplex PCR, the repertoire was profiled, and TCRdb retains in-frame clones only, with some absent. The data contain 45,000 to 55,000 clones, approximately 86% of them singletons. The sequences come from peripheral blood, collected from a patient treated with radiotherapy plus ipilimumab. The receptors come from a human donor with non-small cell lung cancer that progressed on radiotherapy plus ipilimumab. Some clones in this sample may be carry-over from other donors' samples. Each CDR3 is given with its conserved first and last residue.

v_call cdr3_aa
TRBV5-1 CASSISGQKAFF
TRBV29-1 CSVAGGAGAFF
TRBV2 CASTGQGEGEKLFF
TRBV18 CASSDRGRNSPLHF
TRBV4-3 CASSQDLLAGVPGANVLTF
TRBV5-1 CASRQTETGGEQYF
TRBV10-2 CASTVAGRAGELFF
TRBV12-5 CASGLVLGSGSPEQFF
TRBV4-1 CASSQEQQGMTLGSPLHF
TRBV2 CASRRETGLPGQYF
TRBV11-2 CASSPQTPSLSGNTIYF
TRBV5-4 CASSRGTSGSYEQYF
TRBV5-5 CASSLASAGDYEQYF
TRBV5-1 CASITGTGNTEAFF
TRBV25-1 CASSERGRQAGELFF
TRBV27 CASSFLFPQTGNYGYTF
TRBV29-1 CSVARRPEAFF
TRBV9 CASSVEGQGGTEAFF